The subject of this entry is one T cell receptor (beta chain). Its specificity is unknown. This specimen comes from a study of Tregs in tolerant kidney transplant recipients. Study-wide points: This study did not directly address biological reproducibility. Tregs expanded with activated donor B cells seemed most donor-specific.

Clones were sequenced by immunoSEQ multiplex PCR, and TCRdb holds only the in-frame ones, with some missing. There are some 110,000 clones in the sample; about 90% occur only once, and nearly 0.6% lies in the top ten. CDR3 length: 13 residues. Per the germline V gene, CDR1 is SGDLS and CDR2 is YYNGEE. The V segment lost 6 bases and the J segment 8 bases; nucleotides outside the gene matches: 5. This sequence joins TRBV9 and TRBJ2-1, with 10 bases that match TRBD1. Material for sequencing was CD4+ T cells from blood. This receptor was taken from a human donor in good health. CDR3 amino acids: CASNRDRGDEQFF. Here the CDR3 DNA reads TGTGCCAGCAACCGGGACAGGGGCGATGAGCAGTTCTTC.